This T cell receptor beta chain was captured in a study of shared clonotypes between healthy human individuals. Only in-frame clones appear in the TCRdb table, and some are missing; sequencing was by immunoSEQ multiplex PCR. Of nearly 750,000 clones in the sample, approximately 72% were seen once. This clonotype was obtained from a woman in her thirties in good health. The sequenced material came from memory CD4+ T cells sorted from blood. Subset here: CD45RA-negative fraction.

CDR3 amino acids: CASSLGASSGNTIYF. As DNA, the CDR3 is TGTGCCAGCAGCTTAGGGGCTTCCTCTGGAAACACCATATATTTT. The rearrangement joins TRBV5-4 to TRBJ1-3, with a weak D call TRBD1 (5 bases). The germline gives CDR1 SGHNT, CDR2 YYREEE (reference sequence). Trimming stripped 2 bases from V and 0 bases from J, with 9 bases between. CDR3 length: 15 residues.